The clone carrying this T cell receptor (beta chain) was detected only a few times. The source of the sample is a study of T-cell memory formation after mild COVID-19. TCRdb passed the 5' RACE reads through MiXCR, listing each CDR3 protein once. The sample has under 300,000 distinct CDR3 sequences; roughly 10% are singletons. CDR1 ENHRY and CDR2 SYGVKD come from the germline V gene. The CDR3 contains 13 residues. V was clipped by 6 bases and J by 7 bases; unmatched bases: 5. The sequencing input was PBMCs or a T cell subset sorted from them (not recorded which). The gene calls are TRBV10-3 and TRBJ2-1, with 8 bases that match TRBD2. This clonotype was sampled from a man between 18 and 35 years old who had mild COVID-19 (a few samples of this study predate the infection). Cell type and time point are not known. CDR3 coding DNA: TGTGCCATCAGGCCGGGGGGGTGGAATGAGCAGTTCTTC. This gives the protein CAIRPGGWNEQFF.